This TCR beta chain was sequenced during a study of radiation and T cells in renal cell carcinoma. Here immunoSEQ multiplex PCR was the method, and the copy in TCRdb shows in-frame clones only, minus some. This sample carries approximately 150,000 clones, about 88% of them seen once, and the ten largest clones take around 17%. The CDR3 spans 15 residues. The V and J ends lost 6 bases and 7 bases respectively, with 22 bases between them. The germline CDR1 and CDR2 sequences are MDHEN and SYDVKM. This sample's time point: blood 4 weeks post-SBRT, at nephrectomy. The treatment denotes: 15 Gy SBRT to primary tumor, nephrectomy 4 weeks later. Nephrectomy followed 15 Gy stereotactic body radiation by 4 weeks. The patient's renal cell carcinoma had clear cell pathology. This clone has just one count.

This sequence was found in a woman between 45 and 60 years old with renal cell carcinoma. The sample consisted of blood, taken from a patient whose treatment included radiotherapy and nephrectomy. The chain employs TRBV28 and TRBJ2-7; D is possibly TRBD1 (7 bases). CDR3 loop: CASSSIGQGGREQYF. DNA of the CDR3: TGTGCCAGCAGCTCGATTGGGCAGGGGGGTCGGGAGCAGTACTTC.